This TCR beta chain came from a study of blood T cell repertoires in COVID-19. At the level of the study: The United States, Italy and Spain were the sources of the acute and convalescent COVID-19 samples. PBMCs, B-cell-depleted T cells, or T cells were the source of the cDNA or gDNA that made up the material.

Grouping used clinical history reported by participants in a survey and questionnaire. V was shortened by 7 bases and J by 2 bases, with 12 bases between the two germline ends. From germline, CDR1 is LGHNT and CDR2 FRNRAP. The CDR3 is 14 residues long. Only in-frame clones appear in the TCRdb table, and some are missing; sequencing was by immunoSEQ multiplex PCR. The table lists about 430,000 clones, 88% of them singletons, with 0.95% to 1% in the top ten. Input material: PBMCs or T cells enriched from blood (not recorded which). The source is a woman aged 25 to 39 with acute COVID-19. V and J are TRBV12-5 and TRBJ2-1; D possibly corresponds to TRBD1 (5 bases). In DNA form, the CDR3 reads TGTGCTAGTGTTCCGGCGGACACCTACAATGAGCAGTTCTTC. Protein product: CASVPADTYNEQFF.